This T cell receptor (beta chain) was captured by sequencing in a study of blood T cell repertoires in COVID-19. Original processing notes: Reference gene primer amplification gave estimated nucleated cell counts. The table came from immunoSEQ multiplex PCR; TCRdb's copy has only in-frame clones and leaves some out. V, J and clone size are those of that table, while D and trimming were read from the DNA. The sample holds roughly 410,000 clones, roughly 90% seen once. The sample taken for sequencing was peripheral blood. This TCR came from a middle-aged man with acute or convalescent COVID-19.

CDR3 nucleotide sequence: TGTGCCAGCAGGGAACAGGGATACTATGGCTACACCTTC. Its translation is CASREQGYYGYTF. The genes are TRBV2 and TRBJ1-2, with D possibly being TRBD1 (6 bases). The V end lost 6 bases, the J end lost 3 bases, and 11 bases lay between the germline ends. Germline V gives CDR1 SNHLY, CDR2 FYNNEI. This CDR3 has 13 amino acids.